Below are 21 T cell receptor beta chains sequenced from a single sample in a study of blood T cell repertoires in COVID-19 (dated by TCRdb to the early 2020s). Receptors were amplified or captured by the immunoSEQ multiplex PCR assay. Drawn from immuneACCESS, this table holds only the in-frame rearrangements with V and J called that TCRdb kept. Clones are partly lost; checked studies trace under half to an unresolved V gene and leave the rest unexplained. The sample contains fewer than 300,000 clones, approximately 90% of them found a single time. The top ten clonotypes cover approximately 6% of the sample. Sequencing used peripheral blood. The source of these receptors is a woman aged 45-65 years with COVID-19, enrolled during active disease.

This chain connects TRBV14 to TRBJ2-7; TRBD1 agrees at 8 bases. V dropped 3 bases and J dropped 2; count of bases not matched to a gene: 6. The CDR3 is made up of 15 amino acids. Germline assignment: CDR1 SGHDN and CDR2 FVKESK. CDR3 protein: CASSQMLTGAYEQYF. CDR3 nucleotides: TGTGCCAGCAGCCAGATGTTGACAGGGGCCTACGAGCAGTACTTC. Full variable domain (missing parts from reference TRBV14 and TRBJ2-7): EAGVTQFPSHSVIEKGQTVTLRCDPISGHDNLYWYRRVMGKEIKFLLHFVKESKQDESGMPNNRFLAERTGGTYSTLKVQPAELEDSGVYFCASSQMLTGAYEQYFGPGTRLTVT.

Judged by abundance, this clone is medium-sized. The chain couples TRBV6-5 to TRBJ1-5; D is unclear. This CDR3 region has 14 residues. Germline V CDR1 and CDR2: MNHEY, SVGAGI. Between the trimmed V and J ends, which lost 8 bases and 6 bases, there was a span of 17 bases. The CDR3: CASRLLRESQPQHF. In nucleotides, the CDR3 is TGTGCCAGCCGTTTATTGAGGGAGAGTCAGCCCCAGCATTTT.

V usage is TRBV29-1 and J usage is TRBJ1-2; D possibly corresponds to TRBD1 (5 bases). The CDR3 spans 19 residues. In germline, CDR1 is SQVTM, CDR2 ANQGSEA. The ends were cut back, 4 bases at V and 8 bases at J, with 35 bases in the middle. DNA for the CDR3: TGCAGCGTTGCTCCTGGGGGGAGTTCGGGGAGGAGCATCAGGTCCGGCTACACCTTC. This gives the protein CSVAPGGSSGRSIRSGYTF.

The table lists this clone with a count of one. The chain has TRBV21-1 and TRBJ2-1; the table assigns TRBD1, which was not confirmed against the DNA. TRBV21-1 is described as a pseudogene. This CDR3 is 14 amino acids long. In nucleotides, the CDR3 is TGTGCCAGCAGCAAAGGGGGCGCCTACAATGAGCAGTTCTTC. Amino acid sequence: CASSKGGAYNEQFF.

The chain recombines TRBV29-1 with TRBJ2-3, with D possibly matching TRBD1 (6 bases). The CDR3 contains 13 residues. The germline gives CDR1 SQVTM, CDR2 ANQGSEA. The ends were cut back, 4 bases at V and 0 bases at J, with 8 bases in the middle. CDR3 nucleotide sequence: TGCAGCGTTGGACAGGCTAGCACAGATACGCAGTATTTT. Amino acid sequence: CSVGQASTDTQYF.

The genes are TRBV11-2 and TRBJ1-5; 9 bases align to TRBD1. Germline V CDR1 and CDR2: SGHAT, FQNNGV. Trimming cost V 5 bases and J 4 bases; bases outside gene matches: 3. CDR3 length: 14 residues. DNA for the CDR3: TGTGCCAGCAGCCCCGGGACAGGGAATCAGCCCCAGCATTTT. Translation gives CASSPGTGNQPQHF.

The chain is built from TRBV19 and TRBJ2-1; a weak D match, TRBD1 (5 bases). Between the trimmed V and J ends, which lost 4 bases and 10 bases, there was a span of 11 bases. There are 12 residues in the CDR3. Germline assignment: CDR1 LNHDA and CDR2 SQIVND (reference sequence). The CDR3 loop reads CASSTQEYEQFF. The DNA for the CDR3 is TGTGCCAGTAGTACACAGGAGTACGAGCAGTTCTTC.

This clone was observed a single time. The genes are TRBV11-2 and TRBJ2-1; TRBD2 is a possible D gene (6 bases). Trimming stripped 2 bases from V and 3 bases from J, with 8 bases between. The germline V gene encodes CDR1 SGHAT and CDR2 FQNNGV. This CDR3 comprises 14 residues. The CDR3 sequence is CASSLSGLYNEQFF. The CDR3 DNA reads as TGTGCCAGCAGCTTATCGGGACTCTACAATGAGCAGTTCTTC.

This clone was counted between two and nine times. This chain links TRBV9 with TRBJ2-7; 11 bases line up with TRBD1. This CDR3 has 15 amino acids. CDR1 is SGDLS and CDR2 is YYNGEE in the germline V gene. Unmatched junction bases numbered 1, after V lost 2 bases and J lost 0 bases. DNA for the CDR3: TGTGCCAGCAGCGTCGGGACAGGGGGCTCCTACGAGCAGTACTTC. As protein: CASSVGTGGSYEQYF.

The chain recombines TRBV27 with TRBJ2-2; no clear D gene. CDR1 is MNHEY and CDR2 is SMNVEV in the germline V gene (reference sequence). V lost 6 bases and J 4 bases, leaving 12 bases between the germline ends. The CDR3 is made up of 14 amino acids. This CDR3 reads CASRWLGGTGELFF. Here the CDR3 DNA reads TGTGCCAGCAGATGGCTAGGTGGCACCGGGGAGCTGTTTTTT.

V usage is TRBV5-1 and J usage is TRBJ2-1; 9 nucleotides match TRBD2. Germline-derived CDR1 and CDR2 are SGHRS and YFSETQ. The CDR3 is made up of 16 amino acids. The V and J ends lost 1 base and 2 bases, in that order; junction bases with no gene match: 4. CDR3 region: CASSLNLAGTYNEQFF. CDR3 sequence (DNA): TGCGCCAGCAGCTTGAATCTAGCGGGAACCTACAATGAGCAGTTCTTC.

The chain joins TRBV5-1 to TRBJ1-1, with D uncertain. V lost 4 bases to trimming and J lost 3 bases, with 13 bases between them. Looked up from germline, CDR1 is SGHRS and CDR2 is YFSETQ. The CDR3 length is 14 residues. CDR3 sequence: CASSTLGVYTEAFF. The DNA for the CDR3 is TGCGCCAGCAGCACCCTTGGAGTTTACACTGAAGCTTTCTTT.

The DNA for the CDR3 is TGTGCCAGCAGCCAAGTCGATTTGAGGGGGAGTTGGTTCTTC. Translation: CASSQVDLRGSWFF. The rearrangement joins TRBV3-1 (or the pseudogene TRBV3-2) to TRBJ2-1; TRBD1 is a possible D gene (6 bases). V was pared by 1 base and J by 15 bases, with 19 bases between. From germline, CDR1 is LGHDT and CDR2 YNNKEL (reference sequence). CDR3 length: 14 residues.

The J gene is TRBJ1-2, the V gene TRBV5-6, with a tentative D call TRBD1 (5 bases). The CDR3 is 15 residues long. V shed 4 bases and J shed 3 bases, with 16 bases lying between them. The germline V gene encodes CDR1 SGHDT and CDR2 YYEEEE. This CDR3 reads CASSRGTGSDYGYTF. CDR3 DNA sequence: TGTGCCAGCAGCCGCGGGACGGGGAGTGACTATGGCTACACCTTC. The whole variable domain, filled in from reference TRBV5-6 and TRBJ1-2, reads DAGVTQSPTHLIKTRGQQVTLRCSPKSGHDTVSWYQQALGQGPQFIFQYYEEEERQRGNFPDRFSGHQFPNYSSELNVNALLLGDSALYLCASSRGTGSDYGYTFGSGTRLTVV.

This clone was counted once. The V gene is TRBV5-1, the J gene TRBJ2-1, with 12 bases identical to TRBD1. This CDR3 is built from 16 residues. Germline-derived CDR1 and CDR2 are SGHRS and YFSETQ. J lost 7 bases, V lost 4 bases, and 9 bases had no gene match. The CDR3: CASSTGTGGKMNEQFF. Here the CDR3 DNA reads TGCGCCAGCAGCACCGGGACAGGGGGCAAGATGAATGAGCAGTTCTTC.

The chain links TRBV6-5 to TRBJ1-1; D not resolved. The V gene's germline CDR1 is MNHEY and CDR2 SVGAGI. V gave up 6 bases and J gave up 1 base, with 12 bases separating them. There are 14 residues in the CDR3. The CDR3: CASSRSQENTEAFF. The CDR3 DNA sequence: TGTGCCAGCAGCAGAAGCCAGGAGAACACTGAAGCTTTCTTT.

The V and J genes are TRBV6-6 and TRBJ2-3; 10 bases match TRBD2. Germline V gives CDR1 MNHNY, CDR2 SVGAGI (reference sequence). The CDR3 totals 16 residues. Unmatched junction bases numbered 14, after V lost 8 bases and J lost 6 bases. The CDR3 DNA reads TGTGCCAGCGTCCACAGACAGCGGGAGGGCCGGGATACGCAGTATTTT. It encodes CASVHRQREGRDTQYF.

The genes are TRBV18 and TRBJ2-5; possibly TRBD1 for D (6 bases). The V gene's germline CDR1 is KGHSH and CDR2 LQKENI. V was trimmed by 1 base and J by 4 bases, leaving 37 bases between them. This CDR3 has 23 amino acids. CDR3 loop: CASSPLYQRTKSEIQGVLETQYF. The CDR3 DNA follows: TGTGCCAGCTCACCACTTTACCAGAGGACCAAGAGCGAAATACAGGGAGTTTTAGAGACCCAGTACTTC. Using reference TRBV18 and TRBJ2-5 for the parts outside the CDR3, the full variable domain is NAGVMQNPRHLVRRRGQEARLRCSPMKGHSHVYWYRQLPEEGLKFMVYLQKENIIDESGMPKERFSAEFPKEGPSILRIQQVVRGDSAAYFCASSPLYQRTKSEIQGVLETQYFGPGTRLLVL.

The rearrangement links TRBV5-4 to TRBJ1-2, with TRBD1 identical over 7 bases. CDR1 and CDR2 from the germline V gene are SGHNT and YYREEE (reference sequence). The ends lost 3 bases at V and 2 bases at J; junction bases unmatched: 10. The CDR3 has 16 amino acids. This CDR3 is CASSSNSLTGNYGYTF. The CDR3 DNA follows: TGTGCCAGCAGCTCGAATTCTTTGACAGGGAACTATGGCTACACCTTC.

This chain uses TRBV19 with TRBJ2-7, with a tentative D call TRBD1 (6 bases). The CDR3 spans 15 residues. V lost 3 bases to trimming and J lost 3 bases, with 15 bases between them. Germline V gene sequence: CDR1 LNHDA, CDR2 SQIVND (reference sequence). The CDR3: CASSIRDNLGYEQYF. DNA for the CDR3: TGTGCCAGTAGTATCCGGGACAATCTCGGCTACGAGCAGTACTTC.

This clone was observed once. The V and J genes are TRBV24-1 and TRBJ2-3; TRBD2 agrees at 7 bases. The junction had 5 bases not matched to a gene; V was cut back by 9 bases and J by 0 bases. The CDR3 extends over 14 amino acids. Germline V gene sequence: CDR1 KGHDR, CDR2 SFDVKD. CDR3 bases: TGTGCCACCTCTAGCGGCTCTAGCACAGATACGCAGTATTTT. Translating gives CATSSGSSTDTQYF.